A single sample is the source of the 8 T cell receptor beta chains below, sequenced in a study of T cells expressing NK-cell markers. One entry per CDR3 protein, without DNA, is what TCRdb gives after re-calling the 5' RACE reads. The sample has 400,000 to 500,000 distinct CDR3 sequences. The sequencing sample was made of blood T cells: a sorted CD56 or NKG2C T cell subset, CD4+ or CD8+ T cells, or bulk PBMC T cells (not recorded which). These receptors originate from a woman aged 18 to 75 in good health.

The J gene is TRBJ2-3, the V gene TRBV28; TCRdb returns TRBD1, unconfirmable since there is no DNA. CDR1 and CDR2 (germline): MDHEN, SYDVKM. The CDR3 extends over 16 amino acids. CDR3 residues: CASSSGRGIRTDTQYF.

CDR3 loop: CASSQARPGNIQYF. This chain links TRBV4-3 with TRBJ2-4; TCRdb's D call, TRBD1, is unchecked because there is no DNA. The CDR3 is 14 amino acids. The germline V gene encodes CDR1 LGHNA and CDR2 YSLEER.

The J gene is TRBJ2-7, the V gene TRBV5-1. The CDR3 totals 16 residues. CDR1 is SGHRS, CDR2 YFSETQ, per germline. This CDR3 reads CASSWAQDKHSYEQYF.

V and J are TRBV4-1 and TRBJ2-7; there is no DNA to check the TCRdb D call of TRBD2. The CDR3 is 16 amino acids. Germline CDR1 and CDR2: MGHRA and YSYEKL. The CDR3 loop reads CASSQAPGLAGDEQYF.

The chain is built from TRBV5-1 and TRBJ2-1; TCRdb selects TRBD2, and the lack of DNA leaves this call unchecked. The CDR3 runs 17 residues. Germline V lookup: CDR1 SGHRS, CDR2 YFSETQ. Here the CDR3 reads CASSPRDYGEVYNEQFF.

The V call is TRBV12-3 or TRBV12-4, the J call TRBJ1-2; the D call of TRBD1 rests on TCRdb alone, since no DNA is present to check it. CDR3 length: 14 residues. CDR3 sequence reads: CASSTQGPRDGYTF.

The chain links TRBV19 to TRBJ2-2; TCRdb outputs TRBD2, but without DNA this stays unchecked. From germline, CDR1 is LNHDA and CDR2 SQIVND (reference sequence). This CDR3 is 16 amino acids long. CDR3 amino acids: CASNEGPYLIVGELFF.

The V gene is TRBV5-1, the J gene TRBJ2-7; TCRdb calls TRBD1, which cannot be checked without DNA. This CDR3 is 13 amino acids long. The germline CDR1 and CDR2 sequences are SGHRS and YFSETQ. CDR3: CASTPGSDYEQYF.